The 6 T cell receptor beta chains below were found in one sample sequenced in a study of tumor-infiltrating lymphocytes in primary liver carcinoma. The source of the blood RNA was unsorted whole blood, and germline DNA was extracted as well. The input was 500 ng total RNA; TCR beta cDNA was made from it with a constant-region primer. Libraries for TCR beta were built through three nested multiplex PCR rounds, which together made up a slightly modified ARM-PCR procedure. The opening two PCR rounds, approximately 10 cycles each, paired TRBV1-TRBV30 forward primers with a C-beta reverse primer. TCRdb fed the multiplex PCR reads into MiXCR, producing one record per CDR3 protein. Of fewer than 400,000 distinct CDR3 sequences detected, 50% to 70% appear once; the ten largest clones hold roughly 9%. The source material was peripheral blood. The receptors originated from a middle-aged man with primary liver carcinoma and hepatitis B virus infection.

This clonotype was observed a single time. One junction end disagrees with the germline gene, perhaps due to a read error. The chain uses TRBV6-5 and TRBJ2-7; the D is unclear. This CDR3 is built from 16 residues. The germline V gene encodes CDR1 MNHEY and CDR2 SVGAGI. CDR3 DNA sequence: TGTGCCAGCAGTTACTCCGGTTTCCTTTTAGTGAACGACCAGTACTTC. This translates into CASSYSGFLLVNDQYF.

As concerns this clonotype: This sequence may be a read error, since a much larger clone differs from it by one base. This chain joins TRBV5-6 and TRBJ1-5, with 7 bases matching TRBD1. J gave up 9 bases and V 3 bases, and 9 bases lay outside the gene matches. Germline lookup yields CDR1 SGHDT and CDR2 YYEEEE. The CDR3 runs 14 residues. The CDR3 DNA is TGTGCCAGCAGCTCGACAGGGTTTGGACGGCCCCAGCATTTT. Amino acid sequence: CASSSTGFGRPQHF.

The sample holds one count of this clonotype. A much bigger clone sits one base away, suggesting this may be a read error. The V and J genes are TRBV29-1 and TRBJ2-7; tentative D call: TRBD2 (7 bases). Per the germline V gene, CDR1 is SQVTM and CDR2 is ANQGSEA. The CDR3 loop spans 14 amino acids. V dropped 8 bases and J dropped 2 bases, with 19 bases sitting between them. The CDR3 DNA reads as TGCAGCCTTGGAGGGGGGGCCATTACCTACGAGCAGTACTTC. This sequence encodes CSLGGGAITYEQYF.

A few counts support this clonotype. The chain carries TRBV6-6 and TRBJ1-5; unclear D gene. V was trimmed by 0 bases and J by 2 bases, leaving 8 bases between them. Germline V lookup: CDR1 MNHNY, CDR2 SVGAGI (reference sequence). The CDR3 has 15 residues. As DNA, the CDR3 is TGTGCCAGCAGTTACTCGGAGTCTGGCAATCAGCCCCAGCATTTT. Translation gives CASSYSESGNQPQHF.

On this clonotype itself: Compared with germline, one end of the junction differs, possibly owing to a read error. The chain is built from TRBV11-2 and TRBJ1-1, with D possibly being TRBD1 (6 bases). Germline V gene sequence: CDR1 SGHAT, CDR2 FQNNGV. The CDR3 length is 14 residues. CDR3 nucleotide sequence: TGTGTCAGCAGCTTAAGAGGGGGGAACACTGAAGCTTTCTTT. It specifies CVSSLRGGNTEAFF.

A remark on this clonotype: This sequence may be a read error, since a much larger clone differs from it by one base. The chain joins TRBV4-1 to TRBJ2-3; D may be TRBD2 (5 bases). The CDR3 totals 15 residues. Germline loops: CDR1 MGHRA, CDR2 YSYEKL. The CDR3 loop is CASSPRTASTDTQFF. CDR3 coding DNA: TGCGCCAGCAGCCCACGGACGGCTAGCACAGATACGCAGTTTTTT.